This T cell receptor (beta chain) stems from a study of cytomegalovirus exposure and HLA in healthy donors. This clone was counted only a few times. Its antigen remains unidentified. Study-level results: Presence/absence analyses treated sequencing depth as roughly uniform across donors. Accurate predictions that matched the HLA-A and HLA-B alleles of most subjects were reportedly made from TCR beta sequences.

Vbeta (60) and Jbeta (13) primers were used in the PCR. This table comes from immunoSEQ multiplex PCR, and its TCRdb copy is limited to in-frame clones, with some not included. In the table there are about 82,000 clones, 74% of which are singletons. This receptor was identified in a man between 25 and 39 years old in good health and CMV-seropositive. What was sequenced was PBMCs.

This chain's CDR3 is CASSLARTSSETQYF. CDR3 DNA: TGTGCCAGCAGCTTAGCGAGGACTAGCTCGGAGACCCAGTACTTC. V gene TRBV7-9 combines with J gene TRBJ2-5; 8 bases fit TRBD2. From germline, CDR1 is SEHNR and CDR2 FQNEAQ (reference sequence). V lost 0 bases to trimming and J lost 5 bases; unmatched junction nucleotides: 5. CDR3 length: 15 residues.